This is a list of T cell receptor beta chains from one sample in a study of blood T cell repertoires in COVID-19. The protocol was immunoSEQ multiplex PCR, while the TCRdb copy is restricted to in-frame clones and leaves out a portion. The data show fewer than 350,000 clones, roughly 86% seen once. Sequencing input: PBMCs or T cells enriched from blood (not recorded which). The receptors were sampled from a woman in her 30s who had been exposed to COVID-19. Each CDR3 is given with its conserved first and last residue. A D gene is named only where the DNA matches it firmly. Part of the rows lack a size; the others show once, few, many or a class for expanded clones.

J gene: TRBJ1-4; D gene: TRBD1; V gene: TRBV5-1; clone size: once; CDR3 length: 16; CDR3 DNA: TGCGCCAGCAGCTTGGGGGGGACAGGGTCTAATGAAAAACTGTTTTTT; CDR3 protein: CASSLGGTGSNEKLFF
J gene: TRBJ2-1; D gene: TRBD2; V gene: TRBV7-9; clone size: .; CDR3 length: 16; CDR3 DNA: TGTGCCAGCAGCTTTAATTTCGGGGGGTCCTACAATGAGCAGTTCTTC; CDR3 protein: CASSFNFGGSYNEQFF
J gene: TRBJ2-2; D gene: TRBD2; V gene: TRBV7-3; clone size: .; CDR3 length: 16; CDR3 DNA: TGTGCCAGCAGCCCACCGGGACTAGCGAACACCGGGGAGCTGTTTTTT; CDR3 protein: CASSPPGLANTGELFF
J gene: TRBJ2-1; D gene: TRBD2; V gene: TRBV11-3; clone size: .; CDR3 length: 17; CDR3 DNA: TGTGCCAGCAGCCCAGGGGTCCTAGCGGGAGGGCCAAATGAGCAGTTCTTC; CDR3 protein: CASSPGVLAGGPNEQFF
J gene: TRBJ2-7; D gene: .; V gene: TRBV28; clone size: .; CDR3 length: 11; CDR3 DNA: TGTGCCAGCAGGTCGGGGTACGAGCAGTACTTC; CDR3 protein: CASRSGYEQYF
J gene: TRBJ1-3; D gene: TRBD1; V gene: TRBV5-1; clone size: .; CDR3 length: 14; CDR3 DNA: TGCGCCAGCAGCTCACAGGGGGCTGGAAACACCATATATTTT; CDR3 protein: CASSSQGAGNTIYF
J gene: TRBJ2-7; D gene: TRBD1; V gene: TRBV5-5; clone size: .; CDR3 length: 15; CDR3 DNA: TGTGCCAGCAGCCGGGAGACAGGGGGCCTCTACGAGCAGTACTTC; CDR3 protein: CASSRETGGLYEQYF
J gene: TRBJ1-2; D gene: .; V gene: TRBV5-1; clone size: .; CDR3 length: 14; CDR3 DNA: TGCGCCAGCAGCTTTGGGGACAAAAACTATGGCTACACCTTC; CDR3 protein: CASSFGDKNYGYTF
J gene: TRBJ1-4; D gene: TRBD1; V gene: TRBV28; clone size: .; CDR3 length: 17; CDR3 DNA: TGTGCCAGCAGTAGGGGGACAGGGGGTGCAACTAATGAAAAACTGTTTTTT; CDR3 protein: CASSRGTGGATNEKLFF
J gene: TRBJ2-5; D gene: .; V gene: TRBV11-3; clone size: .; CDR3 length: 14; CDR3 DNA: TGTGCCAGCAGCTTTCGGCTAGCGACGGAGACCCAGTACTTC; CDR3 protein: CASSFRLATETQYF
J gene: TRBJ2-1; D gene: TRBD2; V gene: TRBV7-3; clone size: .; CDR3 length: 15; CDR3 DNA: TGTGCCAGCAGTCCTTACCGGGAGGCGACCAATGAGCAGTTCTTC; CDR3 protein: CASSPYREATNEQFF
J gene: TRBJ1-2; D gene: TRBD1; V gene: TRBV19; clone size: .; CDR3 length: 16; CDR3 DNA: TGTGCCAGTAGTACCCCGGACAGGGGGCTTGAGTATGGCTACACCTTC; CDR3 protein: CASSTPDRGLEYGYTF
J gene: TRBJ2-7; D gene: TRBD1; V gene: TRBV12-3/TRBV12-4; clone size: .; CDR3 length: 13; CDR3 DNA: TGTGCCAGCAGGGGGACAGGGGGGGTCGAGCAGTACTTC; CDR3 protein: CASRGTGGVEQYF
J gene: TRBJ2-3; D gene: TRBD2; V gene: TRBV7-3; clone size: .; CDR3 length: 12; CDR3 DNA: TGTGCCAGCAGCTCTAGCGGAGATACGCAGTATTTT; CDR3 protein: CASSSSGDTQYF
J gene: TRBJ1-4; D gene: .; V gene: TRBV23-1; clone size: .; CDR3 length: 17; CDR3 DNA: TGCGCCAGCAGTCAATTGGCCAAGGGGCCGTTTAATGAAAAACTGTTTTTT; CDR3 protein: CASSQLAKGPFNEKLFF
J gene: TRBJ2-1; D gene: TRBD2; V gene: TRBV27; clone size: .; CDR3 length: 17; CDR3 DNA: TGTGCCAGCAGACAAGCCCGACTAGCGGGAGCTTACAATGAGCAGTTCTTC; CDR3 protein: CASRQARLAGAYNEQFF
J gene: TRBJ1-4; D gene: .; V gene: TRBV5-5; clone size: .; CDR3 length: 14; CDR3 DNA: TGTGCCAGCAGCTTGAGGCAGGTTAATGAAAAACTGTTTTTT; CDR3 protein: CASSLRQVNEKLFF
J gene: TRBJ2-1; D gene: TRBD2; V gene: TRBV18; clone size: .; CDR3 length: 15; CDR3 DNA: TGTGCCAGCTCCCCCTCGAGTAGCGGGAGCACTGAGCAGTTCTTC; CDR3 protein: CASSPSSSGSTEQFF
J gene: TRBJ2-5; D gene: TRBD2; V gene: TRBV28; clone size: .; CDR3 length: 14; CDR3 DNA: TGTGCCAGCAACGGACTAGCGGGAGGAGAGACCCAGTACTTC; CDR3 protein: CASNGLAGGETQYF
J gene: TRBJ2-5; D gene: TRBD1; V gene: TRBV11-2; clone size: .; CDR3 length: 13; CDR3 DNA: TGTGCCAGCAGCTTAGGACAGGGAGAGACCCAGTACTTC; CDR3 protein: CASSLGQGETQYF
J gene: TRBJ2-1; D gene: .; V gene: TRBV14; clone size: once; CDR3 length: 19; CDR3 DNA: TGTGCCAGCAGCCAAGATCCCCTCCGCGCTAAGAGCTCCTACAATGAGCAGTTCTTC; CDR3 protein: CASSQDPLRAKSSYNEQFF
J gene: TRBJ2-1; D gene: .; V gene: TRBV19; clone size: once; CDR3 length: 17; CDR3 DNA: TGTGCCAGTAGACGGGGAAGTGGACCTAGTCGAAACAATGAGCAGTTCTTC; CDR3 protein: CASRRGSGPSRNNEQFF
J gene: TRBJ1-3; D gene: TRBD1; V gene: TRBV11-3; clone size: .; CDR3 length: 16; CDR3 DNA: TGTGCCAGCAGCCCGGGACAGGGGGCGTCTGGAAACACCATATATTTT; CDR3 protein: CASSPGQGASGNTIYF
J gene: TRBJ1-5; D gene: TRBD1; V gene: TRBV4-2; clone size: .; CDR3 length: 16; CDR3 DNA: TGTGCCAGCAGCCAGTATACAGGGGGAGGCAATCAGCCCCAGCATTTT; CDR3 protein: CASSQYTGGGNQPQHF
J gene: TRBJ1-5; D gene: .; V gene: TRBV7-2; clone size: .; CDR3 length: 14; CDR3 DNA: TGTGCCAGCAGCCCCGGTGGGGGGAGCCAGCCCCAGCATTTT; CDR3 protein: CASSPGGGSQPQHF
J gene: TRBJ1-5; D gene: .; V gene: TRBV6-5; clone size: .; CDR3 length: 13; CDR3 DNA: TGTGCCACAGGGTTAAATAGCAATCAGCCCCAGCATTTT; CDR3 protein: CATGLNSNQPQHF
J gene: TRBJ1-2; D gene: .; V gene: TRBV6-1; clone size: once; CDR3 length: 15; CDR3 DNA: TGTGCCAGCAGTGAAGCGGGCAGGCCCTTCGATGGCTACACCTTC; CDR3 protein: CASSEAGRPFDGYTF
J gene: TRBJ1-6; D gene: TRBD1; V gene: TRBV5-1; clone size: .; CDR3 length: 18; CDR3 DNA: TGCGCCAGCAGCTTGGAGGGACAGGGGGCCTCCTATAATTCACCCCTCCACTTT; CDR3 protein: CASSLEGQGASYNSPLHF
J gene: TRBJ2-7; D gene: TRBD2; V gene: TRBV3-1/TRBV3-2; clone size: .; CDR3 length: 16; CDR3 DNA: TGTGCCAGCAGCCAAGGACTAGCGGGAGACTCCTACGAGCAGTACTTC; CDR3 protein: CASSQGLAGDSYEQYF
J gene: TRBJ2-3; D gene: .; V gene: TRBV1; clone size: .; CDR3 length: 16; CDR3 DNA: TGCACCAGCAGCCATGTCCCAGGGGAAAGGACAGATACGCAGTATTTT; CDR3 protein: CTSSHVPGERTDTQYF
J gene: TRBJ1-1; D gene: .; V gene: TRBV6-5; clone size: once; CDR3 length: 13; CDR3 DNA: TGTGCCAGTCAGCGACTGACGAACACTGAAGCTTTCTTT; CDR3 protein: CASQRLTNTEAFF
J gene: TRBJ2-7; D gene: TRBD2; V gene: TRBV12-5; clone size: once; CDR3 length: 15; CDR3 DNA: TGTGCTAGTGGTATGCGAGGACTAGCGAACTACGAGCAGTACTTC; CDR3 protein: CASGMRGLANYEQYF
J gene: TRBJ2-7; D gene: TRBD2; V gene: TRBV11-2; clone size: few; CDR3 length: 16; CDR3 DNA: TGTGCCAGCAGCATGCAACTAGCGGGGGCACCTAGAGAGCAGTACTTC; CDR3 protein: CASSMQLAGAPREQYF
J gene: TRBJ1-2; D gene: TRBD1; V gene: TRBV14; clone size: .; CDR3 length: 15; CDR3 DNA: TGTGCCAGCAGCCCACCGGACAGGGGGCTAAAGGGCTACACCTTC; CDR3 protein: CASSPPDRGLKGYTF
J gene: TRBJ2-5; D gene: TRBD2; V gene: TRBV3-1/TRBV3-2; clone size: .; CDR3 length: 17; CDR3 DNA: TGTGCCAGCAGCCAAGCGACTAGCGGGAGAATTCAAGAGACCCAGTACTTC; CDR3 protein: CASSQATSGRIQETQYF
J gene: TRBJ2-3; D gene: .; V gene: TRBV5-1; clone size: .; CDR3 length: 16; CDR3 DNA: TGCGCCAGCAGCTTGGAAGGAGGGTGGAACACAGATACGCAGTATTTT; CDR3 protein: CASSLEGGWNTDTQYF
J gene: TRBJ1-2; D gene: .; V gene: TRBV5-1; clone size: once; CDR3 length: 16; CDR3 DNA: TGCGCCAGCAGCCCCACGGGGGGCGTATCGAACTATGGCTACACCTTC; CDR3 protein: CASSPTGGVSNYGYTF
J gene: TRBJ2-7; D gene: .; V gene: TRBV29-1; clone size: once; CDR3 length: 15; CDR3 DNA: TGCAGCGTTGAATCAGAAGGCGGGCAGATGTACGAGCAGTACTTC; CDR3 protein: CSVESEGGQMYEQYF
J gene: TRBJ2-7; D gene: TRBD2; V gene: TRBV27; clone size: .; CDR3 length: 15; CDR3 DNA: TGTGCCAGCAAGCCGGTTCCAGCGGGAGAGAGAGAGCAGTACTTC; CDR3 protein: CASKPVPAGEREQYF